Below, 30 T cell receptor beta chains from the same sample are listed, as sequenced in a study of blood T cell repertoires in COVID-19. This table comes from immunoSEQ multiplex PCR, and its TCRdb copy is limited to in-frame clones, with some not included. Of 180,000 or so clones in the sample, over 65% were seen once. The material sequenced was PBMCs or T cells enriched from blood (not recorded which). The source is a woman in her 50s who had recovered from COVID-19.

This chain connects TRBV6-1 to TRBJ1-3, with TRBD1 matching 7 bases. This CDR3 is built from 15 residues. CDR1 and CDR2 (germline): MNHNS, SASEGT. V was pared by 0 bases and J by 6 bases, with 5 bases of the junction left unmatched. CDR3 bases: TGTGCCAGCAGTGAAGCGCAGGGGGGTGTAAACACCATATATTTT. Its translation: CASSEAQGGVNTIYF.

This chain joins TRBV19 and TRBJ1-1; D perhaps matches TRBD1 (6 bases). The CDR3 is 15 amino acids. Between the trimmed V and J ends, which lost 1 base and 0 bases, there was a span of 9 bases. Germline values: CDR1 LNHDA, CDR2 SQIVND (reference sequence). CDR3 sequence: CASSIAGGLNTEAFF. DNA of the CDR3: TGTGCCAGTAGTATAGCCGGGGGGCTGAACACTGAAGCTTTCTTT.

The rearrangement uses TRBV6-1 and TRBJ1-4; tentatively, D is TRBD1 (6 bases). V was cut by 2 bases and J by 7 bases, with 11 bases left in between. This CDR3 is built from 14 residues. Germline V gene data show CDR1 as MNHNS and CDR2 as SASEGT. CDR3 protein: CASSERGASEKLFF. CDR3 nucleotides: TGTGCCAGCAGTGAACGGGGGGCGAGTGAAAAACTGTTTTTT.

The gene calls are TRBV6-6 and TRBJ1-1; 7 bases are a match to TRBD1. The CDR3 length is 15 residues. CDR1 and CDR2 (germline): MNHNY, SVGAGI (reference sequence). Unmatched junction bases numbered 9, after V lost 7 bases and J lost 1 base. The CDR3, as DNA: TGTGCCAGCAACCGAGAACCAGGGGGGAACACTGAAGCTTTCTTT. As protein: CASNREPGGNTEAFF.

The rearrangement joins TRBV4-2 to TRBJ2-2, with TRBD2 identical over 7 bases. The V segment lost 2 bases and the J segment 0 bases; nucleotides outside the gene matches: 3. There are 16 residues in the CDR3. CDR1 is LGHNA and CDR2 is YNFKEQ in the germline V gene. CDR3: CASSQLGTTNTGELFF. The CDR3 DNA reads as TGTGCCAGCAGCCAACTCGGGACTACGAACACCGGGGAGCTGTTTTTT.

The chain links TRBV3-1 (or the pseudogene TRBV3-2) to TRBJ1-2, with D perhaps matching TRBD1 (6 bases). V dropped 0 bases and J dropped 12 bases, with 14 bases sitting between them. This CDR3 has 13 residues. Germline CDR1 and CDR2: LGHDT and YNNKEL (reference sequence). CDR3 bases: TGTGCCAGCAGCCAAGACAGGGGAGGGCTGGACACCTTC. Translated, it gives CASSQDRGGLDTF.

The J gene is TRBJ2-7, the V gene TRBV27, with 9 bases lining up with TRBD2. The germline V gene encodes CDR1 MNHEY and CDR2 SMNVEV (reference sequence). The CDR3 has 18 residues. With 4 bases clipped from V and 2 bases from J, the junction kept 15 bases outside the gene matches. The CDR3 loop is CASSSRPPTSGGTYEQYV. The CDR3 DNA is TGTGCCAGCAGTTCTCGCCCCCCGACTAGCGGTGGAACCTACGAGCAGTACGTC.

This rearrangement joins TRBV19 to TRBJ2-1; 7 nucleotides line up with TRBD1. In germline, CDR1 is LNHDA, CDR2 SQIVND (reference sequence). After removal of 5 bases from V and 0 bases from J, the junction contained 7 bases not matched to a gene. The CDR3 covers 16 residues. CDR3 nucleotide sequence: TGTGCCAGTAGTGGTCCAGGGGGAAGCTCCTACAATGAGCAGTTCTTC. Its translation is CASSGPGGSSYNEQFF.

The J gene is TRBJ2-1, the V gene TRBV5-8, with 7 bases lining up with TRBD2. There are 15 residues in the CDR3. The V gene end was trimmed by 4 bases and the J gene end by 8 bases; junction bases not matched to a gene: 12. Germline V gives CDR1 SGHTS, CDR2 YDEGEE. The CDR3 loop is CASSLGASGNYEQFF. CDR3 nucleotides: TGTGCCAGCAGCCTCGGGGCTAGCGGTAACTATGAGCAGTTCTTC.

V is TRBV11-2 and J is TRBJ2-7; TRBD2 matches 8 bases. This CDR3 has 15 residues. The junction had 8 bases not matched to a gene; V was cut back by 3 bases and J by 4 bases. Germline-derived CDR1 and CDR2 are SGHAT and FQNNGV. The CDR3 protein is CASSFSTSAEYEQYV. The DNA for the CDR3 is TGTGCCAGCAGCTTCTCGACTAGCGCGGAGTACGAGCAGTACGTC.

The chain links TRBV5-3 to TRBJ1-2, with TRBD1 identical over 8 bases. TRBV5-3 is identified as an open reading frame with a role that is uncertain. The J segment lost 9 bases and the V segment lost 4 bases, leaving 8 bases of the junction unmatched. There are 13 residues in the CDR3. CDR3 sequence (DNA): TGTGCCAGAAGCCTGGACAGGGTCGGGTGCTACACCTTC. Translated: CARSLDRVGCYTF.

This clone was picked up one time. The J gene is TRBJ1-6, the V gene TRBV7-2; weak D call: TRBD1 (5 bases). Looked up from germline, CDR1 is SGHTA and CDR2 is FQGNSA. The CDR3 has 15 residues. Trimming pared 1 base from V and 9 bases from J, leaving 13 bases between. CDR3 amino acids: CASSLVNQGSSPLHF. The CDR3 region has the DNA TGTGCCAGCAGCTTAGTTAATCAGGGTAGTTCACCCCTCCACTTT.

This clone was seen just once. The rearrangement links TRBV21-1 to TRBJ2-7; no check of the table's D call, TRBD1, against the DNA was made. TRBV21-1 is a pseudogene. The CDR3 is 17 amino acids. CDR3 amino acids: CASSRDRGFLGGGGQYV. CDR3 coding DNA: TGTGCCAGCAGCAGAGACAGGGGGTTTTTGGGTGGTGGCGGGCAGTACGTC.

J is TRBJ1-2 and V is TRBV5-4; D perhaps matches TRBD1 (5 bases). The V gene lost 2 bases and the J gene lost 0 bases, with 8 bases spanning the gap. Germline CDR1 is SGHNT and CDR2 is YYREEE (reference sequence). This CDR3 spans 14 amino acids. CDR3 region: CASSFWGANYGYTF. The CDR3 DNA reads TGTGCCAGCAGCTTCTGGGGGGCTAACTATGGCTACACCTTC.

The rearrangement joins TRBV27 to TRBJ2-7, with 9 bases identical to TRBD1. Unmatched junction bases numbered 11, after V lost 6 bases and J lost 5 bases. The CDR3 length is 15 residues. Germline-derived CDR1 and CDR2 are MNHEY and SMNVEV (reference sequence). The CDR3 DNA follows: TGTGCCAGCAGAACAACCGGGACAGGGTGGAACGAGCAGTACGTC. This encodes CASRTTGTGWNEQYV.

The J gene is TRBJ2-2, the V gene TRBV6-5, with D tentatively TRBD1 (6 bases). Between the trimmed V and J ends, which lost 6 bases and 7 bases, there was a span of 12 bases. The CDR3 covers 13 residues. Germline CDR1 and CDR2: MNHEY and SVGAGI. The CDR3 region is CASRQGASGELFF. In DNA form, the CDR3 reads TGTGCCAGCAGACAGGGCGCGAGCGGGGAGCTGTTTTTT.

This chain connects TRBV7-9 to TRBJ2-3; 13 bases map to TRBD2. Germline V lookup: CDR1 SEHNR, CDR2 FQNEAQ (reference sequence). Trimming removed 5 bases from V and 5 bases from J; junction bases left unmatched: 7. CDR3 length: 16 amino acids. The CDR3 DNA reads TGTGCCAGCAGCCCGATACTAGCGGGAGGGTTAGATACGCAGTATTTT. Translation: CASSPILAGGLDTQYF.

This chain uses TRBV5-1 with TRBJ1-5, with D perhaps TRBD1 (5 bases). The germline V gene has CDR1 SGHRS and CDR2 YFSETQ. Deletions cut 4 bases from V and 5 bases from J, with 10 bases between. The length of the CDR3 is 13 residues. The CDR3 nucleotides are TGCGCCAGCAGCCGGGGACTCGATCAGCCCCAGCATTTT. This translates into CASSRGLDQPQHF.

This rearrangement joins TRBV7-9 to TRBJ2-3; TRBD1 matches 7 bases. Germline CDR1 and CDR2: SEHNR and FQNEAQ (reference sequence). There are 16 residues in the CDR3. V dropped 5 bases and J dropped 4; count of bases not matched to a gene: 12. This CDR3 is CASSRLGQPVADTQYF. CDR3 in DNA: TGTGCCAGCAGCCGTCTGGGACAGCCGGTCGCAGATACGCAGTATTTT.

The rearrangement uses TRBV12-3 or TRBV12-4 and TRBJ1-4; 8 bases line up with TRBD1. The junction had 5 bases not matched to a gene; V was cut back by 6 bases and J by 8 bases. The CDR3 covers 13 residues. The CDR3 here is CASRDRESEKLFF. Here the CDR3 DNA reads TGTGCCAGCAGGGACAGGGAGAGCGAAAAACTGTTTTTT.

This CDR3 reads CASSLGQGDYGYTF. In DNA form, the CDR3 reads TGTGCCAGCAGCTTAGGACAGGGGGATTATGGCTACACCTTC. The chain links TRBV7-2 to TRBJ1-2, with TRBD1 matching 9 bases. The CDR3 is 14 residues long. With 1 base clipped from V and 5 bases from J, the junction kept 2 bases outside the gene matches. The germline CDR1 and CDR2 sequences are SGHTA and FQGNSA.

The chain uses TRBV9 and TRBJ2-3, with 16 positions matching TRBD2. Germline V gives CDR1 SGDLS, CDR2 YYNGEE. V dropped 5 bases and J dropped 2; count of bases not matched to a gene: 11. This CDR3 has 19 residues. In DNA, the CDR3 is TGTGCCAGCAGGGCCCCCGGGACTAGCGGGGGGGCAATCACAGATACGCAGTATTTT. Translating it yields CASRAPGTSGGAITDTQYF.

Written as DNA, the CDR3 is TGTGCCAGCAGTCCCAGACAGGGGGCAGGGGAGACCCAGTACTTC. It specifies CASSPRQGAGETQYF. The V call is TRBV27, the J call TRBJ2-5, with 10 positions matching TRBD1. Germline CDR1 reads MNHEY; CDR2 reads SMNVEV (reference sequence). The CDR3 extends over 15 amino acids. V was clipped by 5 bases and J by 5 bases; unmatched bases: 8.

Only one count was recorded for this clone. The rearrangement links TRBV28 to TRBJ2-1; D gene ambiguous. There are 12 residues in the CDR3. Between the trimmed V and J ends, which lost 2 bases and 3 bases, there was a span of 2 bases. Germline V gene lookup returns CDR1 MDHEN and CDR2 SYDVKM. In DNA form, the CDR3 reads TGTGCCAGCAGTTTACACTACAATGAGCAGTTCTTC. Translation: CASSLHYNEQFF.

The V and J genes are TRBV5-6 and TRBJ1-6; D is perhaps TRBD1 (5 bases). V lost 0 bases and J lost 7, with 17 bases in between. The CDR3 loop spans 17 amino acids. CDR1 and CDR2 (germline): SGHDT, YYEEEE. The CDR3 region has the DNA TGTGCCAGCAGCTTGGTCCTGACAGACGCCCTAAATTCACCCCTCCACTTT. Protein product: CASSLVLTDALNSPLHF.

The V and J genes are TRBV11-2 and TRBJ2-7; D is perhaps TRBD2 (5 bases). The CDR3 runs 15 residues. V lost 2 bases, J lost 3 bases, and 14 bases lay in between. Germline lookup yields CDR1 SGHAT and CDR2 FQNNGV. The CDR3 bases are TGTGCCAGCAGCTTATCATCGGGGAGAGGCTACGAGCAGTACGTC. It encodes CASSLSSGRGYEQYV.

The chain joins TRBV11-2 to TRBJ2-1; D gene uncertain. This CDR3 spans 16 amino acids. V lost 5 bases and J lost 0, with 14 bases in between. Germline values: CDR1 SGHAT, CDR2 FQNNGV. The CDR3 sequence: CASSIRLFSSYNEQFF. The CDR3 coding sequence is TGTGCCAGCAGCATCAGACTTTTTAGCTCCTACAATGAGCAGTTCTTC.

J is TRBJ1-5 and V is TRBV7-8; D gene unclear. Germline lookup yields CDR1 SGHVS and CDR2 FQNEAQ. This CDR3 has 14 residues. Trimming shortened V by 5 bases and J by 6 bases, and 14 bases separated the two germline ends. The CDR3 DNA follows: TGTGCCAGCAGCCTCGCGGTCCGAGGTCAGCCCCAGCATTTT. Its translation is CASSLAVRGQPQHF.

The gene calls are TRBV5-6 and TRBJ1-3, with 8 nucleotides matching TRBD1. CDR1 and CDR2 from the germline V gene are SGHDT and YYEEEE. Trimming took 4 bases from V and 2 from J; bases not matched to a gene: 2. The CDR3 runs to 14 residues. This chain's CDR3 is CASSQTGAGNTIYF. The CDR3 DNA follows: TGTGCCAGCAGCCAGACAGGGGCTGGAAACACCATATATTTT.

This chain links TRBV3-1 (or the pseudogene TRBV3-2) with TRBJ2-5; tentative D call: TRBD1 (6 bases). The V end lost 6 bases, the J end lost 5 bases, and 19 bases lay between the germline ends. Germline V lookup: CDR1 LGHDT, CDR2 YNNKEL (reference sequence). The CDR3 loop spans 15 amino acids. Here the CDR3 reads CASSGGGGVRETQYF. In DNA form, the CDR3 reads TGTGCCAGCAGTGGGGGCGGCGGTGTAAGGGAGACCCAGTACTTC.